Each of the 4 T cell receptor beta chains below was sequenced from the same sample in a study of blood T cell repertoires in COVID-19. Measured with immunoSEQ multiplex PCR; TCRdb has only the in-frame clones, and not every one. The sample lists about 400,000 clones, 85% to 90% occurring once. Material: PBMCs or T cells enriched from blood (not recorded which). These receptors all stem from a woman aged 25 to 45 who had recovered from COVID-19.

This chain links TRBV7-9 with TRBJ2-7, with TRBD1 matching 9 bases. This CDR3 is 15 amino acids long. Germline assignment: CDR1 SEHNR and CDR2 FQNEAQ (reference sequence). J lost 7 bases, V lost 5 bases, and 12 bases had no gene match. CDR3 bases: TGTGCCAGCAGCACCACAGGACAGGGGATTGGGGAGCAGTACTTC. Encoded protein: CASSTTGQGIGEQYF.

V usage is TRBV15 and J usage is TRBJ1-4; 7 bases are shared with TRBD1. The CDR3 sequence is 15 residues long. V trimming: 3 bases; J trimming: 7 bases; junction bases outside the gene matches: 8. Germline V lookup: CDR1 LNHNV, CDR2 YYDKDF (reference sequence). The DNA of the CDR3 is TGTGCCACCAGCAGGCTACAGGGGTTGGGTGAAAAACTGTTTTTT. Amino acid sequence: CATSRLQGLGEKLFF.

The chain links TRBV29-1 to TRBJ2-7; TRBD1 is a possible D gene (6 bases). Germline CDR1 reads SQVTM; CDR2 reads ANQGSEA. The CDR3 runs 11 residues. The germline V and J ends were trimmed by 6 bases and 2 bases, with 8 bases remaining between them. Written as DNA, the CDR3 is TGCAGCGTGGACAGTACCTACGAGCAGTACTTC. Its translation: CSVDSTYEQYF.

This clone showed up just once. This chain connects TRBV6-4 to TRBJ2-5; TRBD1 agrees at 7 bases. The trim removed 6 bases at V and 5 bases at J, leaving 0 bases unmatched. The CDR3 is made up of 11 amino acids. The germline gives CDR1 MRHNA, CDR2 SNTAGT. The DNA for the CDR3 is TGTGCCAGCAGACAGGGGGAGACCCAGTACTTC. Its translation is CASRQGETQYF.